This T cell receptor beta chain was identified during a study of regulatory T cells in long-lasting Graves disease. This clonotype was seen many times. The antigen is not known. Germline CDR1 reads WNHNN; CDR2 reads SYGVQD (reference sequence). The CDR3 is 15 residues long. V was clipped by 3 bases and J by 5 bases; unmatched bases: 6. The study, taken as a whole, reports: Persistent disease showed a preference for TRBV28, TRBJ1-2 and TRBJ2-5.

For TCR beta, libraries came from iRepertoire HTBI primers and Arm-PCR of CDR3 regions. TCRdb independently ran MiXCR on the multiplex PCR reads; one entry per CDR3 protein. Of about 540,000 distinct CDR3 sequences listed, roughly 13% were seen once; the top ten hold under 10%. Time point specified: newly diagnosed GD, antithyroid drugs for less than 3 months. PBMC-extracted RNA yielded the TCR library. The same data also contributed to another study, on T cells in Graves' hyperthyroidism and ophthalmopathy. That study adds: The majority of expanded thyroid clonotypes above 0.001 also appeared in blood.

V usage is TRBV10-1 and J usage is TRBJ2-7; 11 nucleotides align to TRBD2. This sequence originates from a man between 25 and 39 years old with Graves disease. This sample comprised peripheral blood mononuclear cells (PBMCs), obtained at new diagnosis, from a patient treated with antithyroid drugs. This CDR3 reads CASSDTSGRLDEQYF. CDR3 nucleotide sequence: TGCGCCAGCAGTGATACTAGCGGGAGATTGGACGAGCAGTACTTC.